This passage covers 4 T cell receptor beta chains from one sample sequenced in a study of cytomegalovirus exposure and HLA in healthy donors. Libraries were prepared by immunoSEQ multiplex PCR; TCRdb keeps only in-frame clonotypes and omits some of them. The sample includes some 130,000 clones, about 80% of them seen just once. The sequenced material came from PBMCs. The receptors stem from a man aged 25-40 years in good health and CMV-seropositive.

This chain links TRBV2 with TRBJ1-2, with 7 bases that match TRBD1. This CDR3 is built from 15 residues. The J segment lost 2 bases and the V segment lost 6 bases, leaving 9 bases of the junction unmatched. Per the germline V gene, CDR1 is SNHLY and CDR2 is FYNNEI. Here the CDR3 reads CASRPGTALNYGYTF. As DNA, the CDR3 is TGTGCCAGCAGGCCCGGGACAGCTTTAAACTATGGCTACACCTTC.

The rearrangement uses TRBV7-2 and TRBJ2-7; the D gene is possibly TRBD1 (5 bases). This CDR3 contains 15 residues. Germline V gives CDR1 SGHTA, CDR2 FQGNSA. Trimming removed 2 bases from V and 3 bases from J, with 14 bases in between. The CDR3 DNA is TGTGCCAGCAGCTTAATGGGGCCAATCGGCTACGAGCAGTACTTC. This gives the protein CASSLMGPIGYEQYF.

V usage is TRBV5-6 and J usage is TRBJ1-2; D possibly corresponds to TRBD1 (5 bases). CDR3 length: 15 residues. The germline V gene has CDR1 SGHDT and CDR2 YYEEEE. Trimming left V 4 bases short and J 2 bases short, with 15 bases between. CDR3 coding DNA: TGTGCCAGCAGCCTCCCGGACACCTACAACTATGGCTACACCTTC. Translating gives CASSLPDTYNYGYTF.

This clone is a singleton in its sample. This chain joins TRBV27 and TRBJ2-3; a weak D match, TRBD2 (6 bases). Germline V gives CDR1 MNHEY, CDR2 SMNVEV (reference sequence). V gave up 1 base and J gave up 6 bases, with 8 bases separating them. The CDR3 is 13 residues long. CDR3 sequence (DNA): TGTGCCAGCAGTTTATATCGGGGGGATACGCAGTATTTT. Translated: CASSLYRGDTQYF.